This is a list of T cell receptor beta chains from one sample in a study of lymphopenia after photon versus proton radiotherapy. Assay: immunoSEQ multiplex PCR; the TCRdb copy retains only in-frame clones and omits some. This table has about 26,000 clones, approximately 85% appearing once. The sequenced sample was peripheral blood, obtained from a patient treated with photon-based radiotherapy. These receptors came from a man aged 25 to 45 with gastric cancer. CDR3s include the opening cysteine and the closing phenylalanine or tryptophan.

TRBJ1-4 | 12 | TRBV28 | CASRQSREKLFF
TRBJ2-7 | 16 | TRBV4-1 | CASSQDGRDGRYEQYF
TRBJ2-2 | 13 | TRBV19 | CASSMGADGELFF
TRBJ1-6 | 16 | TRBV27 | CASSLDGSGYNSPLHF
TRBJ1-2 | 16 | TRBV5-5 | CASSITAGRGLYGYTF
TRBJ2-7 | 14 | TRBV4-2 | CASSQDKDFYEQYF
TRBJ1-2 | 11 | TRBV27 | CASSSGVRYTF
TRBJ1-2 | 14 | TRBV27 | CASSPDRRKHGYTF
TRBJ2-2 | 16 | TRBV18 | CASSPPGAGDTGELFF
TRBJ2-1 | 13 | TRBV23-1 | CASSLTGYNEQFF
TRBJ2-1 | 14 | TRBV11-3 | CASSLTSGMNEQFF
TRBJ2-1 | 15 | TRBV7-9 | CASRLGTSGSREQFF
TRBJ1-1 | 13 | TRBV11-3 | CASSLRAGTEAFF
TRBJ2-1 | 16 | TRBV19 | CASSIFAEGWYNEQFF
TRBJ1-1 | 13 | TRBV12-2 | CASRLARDSEAFF
TRBJ1-2 | 14 | TRBV7-9 | CASSLGGQFYGYTF
TRBJ2-3 | 15 | TRBV28 | CASSPRQATTDTQYF
TRBJ2-2 | 17 | TRBV5-4 | CASSERPGRKITGELFF
TRBJ1-2 | 15 | TRBV6-1 | CASSDPGEYNYGYTF
TRBJ2-7 | 12 | TRBV7-2 | CASSPGVAEQYF
TRBJ2-6 | 13 | TRBV10-2 | CASSDSGANVLTF
TRBJ1-2 | 16 | TRBV19 | CASSRTGVQRYWGYTF
TRBJ2-4 | 15 | TRBV19 | CASSIGGFIRHIQYF
TRBJ2-1 | 14 | TRBV12-5 | CASGLVRGDNEQFF
TRBJ2-7 | 12 | TRBV19 | CATSTGRREQYF
TRBJ2-2 | 15 | TRBV6-5 | CASHPAGQGAGELFF
TRBJ2-1 | 16 | TRBV10-1 | CASSQTSGGFNNEQFF
TRBJ2-4 | 18 | TRBV19 | CASSIGSGLAGYDNIQYF
TRBJ1-1 | 15 | TRBV5-4 | CASSLNRGGDTEAFF
TRBJ2-7 | 15 | TRBV7-9 | CASSSGQEVGYEQYF
TRBJ1-1 | 13 | TRBV19 | CASRDRDFTEAFF
TRBJ1-1 | 13 | TRBV6-5 | CASSRDRSTEAFF
TRBJ2-1 | 13 | TRBV7-2 | CASSVQRESEQFF
TRBJ2-4 | 15 | TRBV7-2 | CASSSPSQGVNIQYF
TRBJ2-3 | 15 | TRBV19 | CASKSVAGGTDTQYF
TRBJ2-5 | 13 | TRBV7-6 | CASSLGPQETQYF
TRBJ1-3 | 18 | TRBV14 | CASSQDWEHPSFGNTIYF
TRBJ1-2 | 15 | TRBV9 | CASSGESGHFYGYTF
TRBJ1-3 | 13 | TRBV6-5 | CASKRQGGNTIYF
TRBJ1-2 | 15 | TRBV10-3 | CASTGGQAQTYGYTF
TRBJ2-3 | 16 | TRBV4-2 | CASSRNRGAPTDTQYF
TRBJ2-1 | 12 | TRBV7-9 | CASSLVSHEQFF
TRBJ2-2 | 14 | TRBV11-2 | CASSPMDNTGELFF
TRBJ2-1 | 13 | TRBV7-3 | CASSSRTDNEQFF